This T cell receptor (beta chain) was recorded in a study of T cell repertoires in cytomegalovirus infection. This clonotype occurred a few times. The germline CDR1 and CDR2 sequences are DFQATT and SNEGSKA (reference sequence). After removal of 7 bases from V and 5 bases from J, the junction contained 8 bases not matched to a gene. The CDR3 spans 13 residues. One entry per CDR3 protein results from TCRdb running MiXCR on the reads. This table has 250,000 or so distinct CDR3 sequences, around an eighth appearing once. Source material: PBMCs. This clonotype was sampled from a human donor in good health (CMV status not recorded). Some clones in this sample may be carry-over from other donors' samples. This chain links TRBV20-1 with TRBJ2-7, with 10 bases lining up with TRBD2. DNA of the CDR3: TGCAGTGTAAGGAGTCTAGCGGGAGACGAGCAGTACTTC. As protein: CSVRSLAGDEQYF.